The 24 T cell receptor beta chains listed next were all sequenced from one sample in a study of cytomegalovirus exposure and HLA in healthy donors. Both 60 Vbeta primers and 13 Jbeta primers went into the PCR. Generated by immunoSEQ multiplex PCR, the TCRdb table keeps only in-frame clones and is missing some. Seen here are about 200,000 clones, roughly 80% observed once, and the top ten hold 6.5%. Sequencing input: PBMCs. These receptors originate from a woman aged 45-65 years in good health and CMV-seropositive.

In its sample, this clone was seen once. V and J are TRBV5-1 and TRBJ2-1, with 12 bases identical to TRBD2. Germline V gene sequence: CDR1 SGHRS, CDR2 YFSETQ. The trim removed 4 bases at V and 6 bases at J, leaving 8 bases unmatched. CDR3 size: 16 residues. CDR3 loop: CASSTRTSGKVNEQFF. CDR3 nucleotides: TGCGCCAGCAGCACCCGGACTAGCGGGAAAGTCAATGAGCAGTTCTTC.

The chain carries TRBV7-8 and TRBJ2-7, with TRBD2 identical over 8 bases. J lost 7 bases, V lost 7 bases, and 12 bases had no gene match. The CDR3 extends over 14 amino acids. Germline lookup yields CDR1 SGHVS and CDR2 FQNEAQ. CDR3: CASNVAGPMREQYF. DNA for the CDR3: TGTGCCAGCAACGTAGCGGGGCCCATGAGGGAGCAGTACTTC.

This chain joins TRBV5-1 and TRBJ2-1; D is possibly TRBD2 (6 bases). The germline V and J ends were trimmed by 4 bases and 5 bases, with 19 bases remaining between them. The CDR3 has 16 amino acids. The germline gives CDR1 SGHRS, CDR2 YFSETQ. CDR3 nucleotide sequence: TGCGCCAGCAGCCCGAAGGAGGGACCAATGAACAATGAGCAGTTCTTC. As protein: CASSPKEGPMNNEQFF.

This chain uses TRBV6-1 with TRBJ1-2, with no clear D. The V and J ends lost 4 bases and 5 bases respectively, with 17 bases between them. This CDR3 is 15 amino acids long. The germline gives CDR1 MNHNS, CDR2 SASEGT. The CDR3 coding sequence is TGTGCCAGCAGTGTAGGGAGATGGGAGAGGTATGGCTACACCTTC. It translates to CASSVGRWERYGYTF.

The chain recombines TRBV7-2 with TRBJ2-1, with 7 bases identical to TRBD2. CDR3 length: 16 amino acids. Germline assignment: CDR1 SGHTA and CDR2 FQGNSA. Losses at the gene ends were 2 bases for V and 2 bases for J; bases not matched to a gene: 6. In DNA, the CDR3 is TGTGCCAGCAGCTTAATGGCTAGCGGACCCTACAATGAGCAGTTCTTC. Translation gives CASSLMASGPYNEQFF.

DNA of the CDR3: TGTGCCAGCTCATCCTCGGGGGGCAATCAGCCCCAGCATTTT. The encoded protein is CASSSSGGNQPQHF. The gene calls are TRBV18 and TRBJ1-5, with a possible D match to TRBD1 (5 bases). In germline, CDR1 is KGHSH, CDR2 LQKENI. CDR3 length: 14 residues. Trimming removed 5 bases from V and 2 bases from J, with 10 bases in between.

This chain connects TRBV6-5 to TRBJ2-7; tentative D call: TRBD1 (6 bases). The CDR3 has 13 amino acids. Germline V gene data show CDR1 as MNHEY and CDR2 as SVGAGI. V was clipped by 6 bases and J by 2 bases, with 11 bases between them. CDR3 sequence (DNA): TGTGCCAGCAGCCGCGGACAGACCTACGAGCAGTACTTC. Translating gives CASSRGQTYEQYF.

The CDR3 DNA reads as TGCGCCAGCAGTGCTAGCGGATTACAAGACAATGAGCAGTTCTTC. Translating it yields CASSASGLQDNEQFF. The rearrangement uses TRBV10-1 and TRBJ2-1; 7 nucleotides align to TRBD2. This CDR3 region has 15 residues. With V trimmed by 4 bases and J by 5 bases, 8 bases remained unmatched. Germline CDR1 WNHNN, CDR2 SYGVQD (reference sequence).

V usage is TRBV11-1 and J usage is TRBJ2-1, with 10 bases that match TRBD2. The CDR3 loop spans 14 amino acids. Germline CDR1 reads SGHAT; CDR2 reads FQDESV (reference sequence). V was clipped by 4 bases and J by 9 bases; unmatched bases: 6. This CDR3 is CASSYPSGGGEQFF. CDR3 DNA: TGTGCCAGCAGCTACCCTAGCGGGGGCGGTGAGCAGTTCTTC.

The DNA for the CDR3 is TGTGCCAGCAGTCCGGGACAGGGGATGGGAGAGACCCAGTACTTC. Protein product: CASSPGQGMGETQYF. The rearrangement links TRBV27 to TRBJ2-5; the match to TRBD1 covers 10 bases. V lost 5 bases to trimming and J lost 4 bases; unmatched junction nucleotides: 7. The germline gives CDR1 MNHEY, CDR2 SMNVEV (reference sequence). CDR3 length equals 15 residues.

Turning to this clone: At one of its ends the junction is not consistent with the germline gene, which may arise from a read error. Other DNA sequences of this sample code for an identical CDR3. The chain recombines TRBV18 with TRBJ1-1, with D possibly being TRBD1 (6 bases). In germline, CDR1 is KGHSH, CDR2 LQKENI. The CDR3 is 15 amino acids. CDR3 loop: CASSPRQEMNTEAFF. The DNA of the CDR3 is TGTGCCAGCTCGCCACGACAGGAGATGAACACTGAAGCTTTCTTT.

The chain combines TRBV18 with TRBJ2-2; the D is unclear. V lost 3 bases, J lost 6 bases, and 5 bases lay in between. Germline loops: CDR1 KGHSH, CDR2 LQKENI. CDR3 length: 12 residues. The CDR3 here is CASSPRPGELFF. The CDR3 coding sequence is TGTGCCAGCTCACCCAGGCCCGGGGAGCTGTTTTTT.

J is TRBJ1-4 and V is TRBV2; a weak D match, TRBD1 (6 bases). The ends were cut back, 7 bases at V and 7 bases at J, with 16 bases in the middle. CDR3 length: 14 residues. CDR1 and CDR2 from the germline V gene are SNHLY and FYNNEI. The CDR3 DNA is TGTGCCAGCAAATCAGGGGAAGGCGGTGAAAAACTGTTTTTT. Encoded protein: CASKSGEGGEKLFF.

Only one count was recorded for this clone. The J gene is TRBJ2-5, the V gene TRBV5-1; 7 bases are shared with TRBD1. This CDR3 spans 17 amino acids. V was pared by 4 bases and J by 1 base, with 13 bases of the junction left unmatched. Germline V gene data show CDR1 as SGHRS and CDR2 as YFSETQ. CDR3 sequence (DNA): TGCGCCAGCAGCGTCGACAGGGTGGTCAACTTCCAAGAGACCCAGTACTTC. This sequence encodes CASSVDRVVNFQETQYF.

This clone was detected only a few times. The gene calls are TRBV6-1 and TRBJ1-2; D ambiguous. This CDR3 comprises 15 residues. The germline V gene has CDR1 MNHNS and CDR2 SASEGT. V lost 5 bases to trimming and J lost 4 bases, with 17 bases between them. This CDR3 reads CASSPPTADGYGYTF. CDR3 coding DNA: TGTGCCAGCAGTCCTCCGACCGCGGATGGCTATGGCTACACCTTC.

This chain uses TRBV6-5 with TRBJ2-7; 7 bases match TRBD1. In germline, CDR1 is MNHEY, CDR2 SVGAGI. The CDR3 has 11 residues. The ends lost 6 bases at V and 6 bases at J; junction bases unmatched: 2. This CDR3 is CASRRDSEQYF. The CDR3 DNA follows: TGTGCCAGCAGGAGGGACAGCGAGCAGTACTTC.

V usage is TRBV5-1 and J usage is TRBJ2-3; 8 nucleotides match TRBD2. J was trimmed by 2 bases and V by 8 bases; bases with no gene match: 7. Germline V lookup: CDR1 SGHRS, CDR2 YFSETQ. The CDR3 contains 14 residues. The chain's CDR3 is CASKLAEPTDTQYF. Here the CDR3 DNA reads TGCGCCAGTAAACTAGCGGAACCCACAGATACGCAGTATTTT.

On this clone itself: One junction end does not reproduce the germline sequence, and a read error may be involved. The V gene is TRBV7-7, the J gene TRBJ1-1, with D possibly matching TRBD1 (6 bases). Germline V CDR1 and CDR2: SSHAT, FNYEAQ (reference sequence). The CDR3 is 13 amino acids. In nucleotides, the CDR3 is TGTGCTAGCAGCCCCGCCAGGGGAACTGAAGCTTTCTTT. This codes for CASSPARGTEAFF.

The rearrangement links TRBV28 to TRBJ1-4, with D maybe TRBD1 (6 bases). The CDR3 consists of 13 residues. Trimming removed 10 bases from V and 8 bases from J, with 17 bases in between. Germline V gene sequence: CDR1 MDHEN, CDR2 SYDVKM. CDR3 residues: CATSRGAREKLFF. In DNA, the CDR3 is TGTGCCACGTCGCGGGGGGCGAGGGAAAAACTGTTTTTT.

The chain's CDR3 is CAWSVRGVGEKLFF. CDR3 nucleotide sequence: TGTGCCTGGAGTGTACGAGGAGTCGGCGAAAAACTGTTTTTT. The V call is TRBV30, the J call TRBJ1-4; D unresolved. In germline, CDR1 is GTSNPN, CDR2 SVGIG (reference sequence). The ends were cut back, 0 bases at V and 8 bases at J, with 13 bases in the middle. This CDR3 comprises 14 residues. Supplemented by reference TRBV30 and TRBJ1-4, the full variable domain reads SQTIHQWPATLVQPVGSPLSLECTVEGTSNPNLYWYRQAAGRGLQLLFYSVGIGQISSEVPQNLSASRPQDRQFILSSKKLLLSDSGFYLCAWSVRGVGEKLFFGSGTQLSVL.

This clone was recorded once. The chain joins TRBV18 to TRBJ2-7, with TRBD1 as a possible D gene (6 bases). The V gene lost 4 bases and the J gene lost 4 bases, with 11 bases spanning the gap. The CDR3 runs to 13 residues. The germline CDR1 and CDR2 sequences are KGHSH and LQKENI. CDR3 amino acids: CASSLFDRYEQYF. CDR3 DNA sequence: TGTGCCAGCTCACTCTTTGACAGGTACGAGCAGTACTTC.

About this clone itself: One end of the junction is discordant with germline, which a read error may explain. This chain uses TRBV29-1 with TRBJ2-3; 13 bases fit TRBD2. In germline, CDR1 is SQVTM, CDR2 ANQGSEA. The CDR3 runs to 22 residues. The CDR3 coding sequence is TGCAGCTTTGAGGGGGTCGGGGCAGGAGGACTAGCGGGAGCTGCTAGCACAGATACGCAGTATTTT. This gives the protein CSFEGVGAGGLAGAASTDTQYF.

In this sample, this clone turned up a few times. The chain uses TRBV10-3 and TRBJ1-2, with 11 nucleotides matching TRBD1. After removal of 6 bases from V and 7 bases from J, the junction contained 13 bases not matched to a gene. CDR3 length: 16 amino acids. The germline gives CDR1 ENHRY, CDR2 SYGVKD. The CDR3 DNA follows: TGTGCCATCAGGGGGACAGGGGGGGGACTCGCCATTGGCTACACCTTC. Residues: CAIRGTGGGLAIGYTF.

This chain links TRBV5-4 with TRBJ1-5; TRBD1 is a possible D gene (6 bases). CDR1 SGHNT and CDR2 YYREEE come from the germline V gene (reference sequence). The V end lost 4 bases, the J end lost 8 bases, and 13 bases lay between the germline ends. This CDR3 region has 13 residues. As DNA, the CDR3 is TGTGCCAGCAGCCCGCCGGGGGGCAAGCCCCAGCATTTT. Amino acids: CASSPPGGKPQHF.